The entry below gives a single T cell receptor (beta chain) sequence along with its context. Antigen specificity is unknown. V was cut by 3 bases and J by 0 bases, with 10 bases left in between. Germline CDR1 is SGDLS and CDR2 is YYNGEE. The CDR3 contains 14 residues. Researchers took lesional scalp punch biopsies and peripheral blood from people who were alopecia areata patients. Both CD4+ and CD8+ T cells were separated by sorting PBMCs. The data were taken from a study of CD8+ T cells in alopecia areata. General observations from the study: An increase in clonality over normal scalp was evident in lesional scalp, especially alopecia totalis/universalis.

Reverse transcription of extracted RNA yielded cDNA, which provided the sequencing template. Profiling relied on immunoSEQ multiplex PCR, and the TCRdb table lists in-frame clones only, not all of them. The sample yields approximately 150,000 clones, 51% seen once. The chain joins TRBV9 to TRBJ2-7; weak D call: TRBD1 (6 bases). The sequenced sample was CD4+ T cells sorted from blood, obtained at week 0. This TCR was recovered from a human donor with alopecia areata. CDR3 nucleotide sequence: TGTGCCAGCAGCGCCTGGGACAACTCCTACGAGCAGTACTTC. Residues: CASSAWDNSYEQYF.